A selection of T cell receptor beta chains follows, all from one sample in a study of T cell repertoires in cytomegalovirus infection. Their antigens are not known. TCRdb re-called the reads through MiXCR, storing one row per CDR3 protein. The table includes hundreds of thousands of distinct CDR3 sequences, around a third detected once. Sequences were derived from cultured PBMCs, sampled from culture after CMV antigen stimulation. These receptors all come from a human donor in good health (CMV status not recorded). Some clones in this sample may be carry-over from other donors' samples. Each CDR3 is given with its conserved first and last residue. Each record gives: V gene, D gene, J gene, clone size, CDR3 DNA, CDR3 protein. D genes are given only for firm matches. Not every row has a clone size; where given, it reads once, few, many or a size class.

V: TRBV7-2
D: TRBD2
J: TRBJ2-7
size: .
DNA: TGTGCCAGCAGCTTAAGGTGGGGGGGAGAGCAGTACTTC
CDR3: CASSLRWGGEQYF

V: TRBV7-2
D: .
J: TRBJ2-7
size: many
DNA: TGTGCCAGCAGCCTAGGAGGGGTATCAATCTACGAGCAGTACTTC
CDR3: CASSLGGVSIYEQYF

V: TRBV5-5
D: TRBD2
J: TRBJ2-1
size: .
DNA: TGTGCCAGCAATCCGGGACTAGCGGGGGGGCTGGGGTACAATGAGCAGTTCTTC
CDR3: CASNPGLAGGLGYNEQFF

V: TRBV5-6
D: .
J: TRBJ1-2
size: few
DNA: TGTGCCAGCAGTTACGTGGGCCTAACTAACTATGGCTACACCTTC
CDR3: CASSYVGLTNYGYTF

V: TRBV19
D: .
J: TRBJ1-3
size: .
DNA: TGTGCCAGTAGTATTTCGGACGGAGTCCAGGGCTCTGGAAACACCATATATTTT
CDR3: CASSISDGVQGSGNTIYF

V: TRBV28
D: .
J: TRBJ1-5
size: few
DNA: TGTGCCAGCAGTTTGGGTTCGGCGGTAAGCAGGCAGCCCCAGCATTTT
CDR3: CASSLGSAVSRQPQHF

V: TRBV7-2
D: TRBD1
J: TRBJ1-1
size: many
DNA: TGTGCCAGCGGGGACAGGGGACTTCCAGACACTGAAGCTTTCTTT
CDR3: CASGDRGLPDTEAFF

V: TRBV27
D: .
J: TRBJ1-1
size: few
DNA: TGTGCCAGCCGCCCGCCGACCGGCGCTGAAGCTTTCTTT
CDR3: CASRPPTGAEAFF

V: TRBV7-8
D: TRBD1
J: TRBJ2-7
size: .
DNA: TGTGCCAGCAGCCGCGGGACAGGGTGGTTGGAGCAGTACTTC
CDR3: CASSRGTGWLEQYF

V: TRBV6-5
D: .
J: TRBJ2-5
size: once
DNA: TGTGCCAGCTCCCGTCGCCTCGAAGAGACCCAGTACTTC
CDR3: CASSRRLEETQYF

V: TRBV6-1
D: .
J: TRBJ2-7
size: .
DNA: TGTGCCAGCAGTGAATATCGCAGGGCCGAAAGATACGAGCAGTACTTC
CDR3: CASSEYRRAERYEQYF

V: TRBV2
D: .
J: TRBJ2-5
size: .
DNA: TGTGCCAGCAAGGGATGGGCCCAGTACTTC
CDR3: CASKGWAQYF

V: TRBV7-2
D: .
J: TRBJ2-5
size: few
DNA: TGTGCCAGCAGCGCGTGGGACGGGAAGTCCCAGTACTTC
CDR3: CASSAWDGKSQYF